This T cell receptor beta chain was sequenced during a study of shared T cell receptors in the human thymus. Clones were read by immunoSEQ multiplex PCR, and TCRdb kept only the in-frame ones, dropping some. The repertoire includes roughly 560,000 clones, approximately 78% of them detected once, and more than 0.01% sits in the top ten. This CDR3 comprises 11 residues. Trimming pared 6 bases from V and 9 bases from J, leaving 8 bases between. Looked up from germline, CDR1 is MDHEN and CDR2 is SYDVKM. These data were also reused for a study on human thymus T cells.

The chain joins TRBV28 to TRBJ2-2, with D unclear. The specimen sequenced was thymocytes. This sequence originates from a boy under three years old with a congenital heart defect. Here the CDR3 reads CASSCRRELFF. In nucleotides, the CDR3 is TGTGCCAGCAGCTGTCGTCGGGAGCTGTTTTTT. The entire variable domain, with the rest obtained from reference TRBV28 and TRBJ2-2, is as follows: DVKVTQSSRYLVKRTGEKVFLECVQDMDHENMFWYRQDPGLGLRLIYFSYDVKMKEKGDIPEGYSVSREKKERFSLILESASTNQTSMYLCASSCRRELFFGEGSRLTVL.